Listed below are T cell receptor beta chains from one sample, sequenced in a study of T cells of healthy individuals. TCRdb recomputed calls from the 5' RACE reads with MiXCR, one row per CDR3 protein. The table records around 100,000 distinct CDR3 sequences, around 17% of them present only once. These receptors were taken from a human donor in good health. CDR3s include the opening cysteine and the closing phenylalanine or tryptophan. Each record gives: clone size, D gene, J gene, V gene, CDR3 DNA, CDR3 protein. D genes are given only for firm matches. Rows give clone size only sometimes, using once, few, many, or a class for an expanded clone.

many | NA | TRBJ2-2 | TRBV6-2/TRBV6-3 | TGTGCCAGCAGTCTCCTCGGCGGGGAGCTGTTTTTT | CASSLLGGELFF
NA | NA | TRBJ1-1 | TRBV7-2 | TGTGCCAGCAGCTTAAAGCAGGGGATTGAAGCTTTCTTT | CASSLKQGIEAFF
NA | NA | TRBJ2-1 | TRBV20-1 | TGCAGTGCTATCGGTATCCAAAGGAATGAGCAGTTCTTC | CSAIGIQRNEQFF
many | TRBD1 | TRBJ1-1 | TRBV20-1 | TGCAGTGCTAGAGATCGGGACAGGGGAAGTGAAGCTTTCTTT | CSARDRDRGSEAFF
few | TRBD1 | TRBJ2-5 | TRBV10-3 | TGTGCCACCCGGACAGGGATTGTCCAAGAGACCCAGTACTTC | CATRTGIVQETQYF
many | NA | TRBJ2-1 | TRBV20-1 | TGCAGTGCTAGAGATAGGAGATTAGCCAATGAGCAGTTCTTC | CSARDRRLANEQFF
few | NA | TRBJ2-1 | TRBV11-1 | TGTGCCAGCAGCTTGACGGGATTTCCTTCCTACAATGAGCAGTTCTTC | CASSLTGFPSYNEQFF
many | NA | TRBJ2-5 | TRBV6-2/TRBV6-3 | TGTGCCAGCAGTTACGGAGAGACCCAGTACTTC | CASSYGETQYF
NA | NA | TRBJ1-6 | TRBV6-2/TRBV6-3 | TGTGCCAGCAGCATGGCCGGGAAGAATTCACCCCTCCACTTT | CASSMAGKNSPLHF
NA | NA | TRBJ1-1 | TRBV6-1 | TGTGCCAGCAGGTACGCCCAGAACACTGAAGCTTTCTTT | CASRYAQNTEAFF
NA | TRBD1 | TRBJ2-5 | TRBV20-1 | TGCAGTGCTAATGACAGGGGACCAGAGACCCAGTACTTC | CSANDRGPETQYF
many | NA | TRBJ2-7 | TRBV7-2 | TGTGCCAGCAGCTTTACGGACTACGAGCAGTACTTC | CASSFTDYEQYF
NA | NA | TRBJ2-1 | TRBV11-2 | TGTGCCAGCAGCAGCCGGGACTTCTACAATGAGCAGTTCTTC | CASSSRDFYNEQFF
many | TRBD1 | TRBJ1-5 | TRBV6-6 | TGTGCCAGCAGCCCCGACAGGGCAAGTCAGCCCCAGCATTTT | CASSPDRASQPQHF
NA | NA | TRBJ2-3 | TRBV7-8 | TGTGCCAGCAGCCCAGGGGGGCTTTTGGTTACGCAGTATTTT | CASSPGGLLVTQYF
NA | NA | TRBJ1-1 | TRBV7-9 | TGTGCCAGCAGCTTAGGGACTGCTGCCACTGAAGCTTTCTTT | CASSLGTAATEAFF
few | NA | TRBJ2-3 | TRBV4-3 | TGCGCCAGCAGCCAAGTCGGGGGCGAGAATACGCAGTATTTT | CASSQVGGENTQYF
NA | TRBD2 | TRBJ2-7 | TRBV28 | TGTGCCAGCAGTTCCACACTAGCGGGATTACACGAGCAGTACTTC | CASSSTLAGLHEQYF
NA | NA | TRBJ2-7 | TRBV5-6 | TGTGCCAGCAGCTTGAGGCTGCACTACGAGCAGTACTTC | CASSLRLHYEQYF
many | NA | TRBJ2-1 | TRBV29-1 | TGCAGCGTGGTGGAGTGGGGGGTCCGCGACGATGAGCAGTTCTTC | CSVVEWGVRDDEQFF
NA | NA | TRBJ2-7 | TRBV15 | TGTGCCACCAGCAGAGGCCAGTCCGGCCCCTACGAGCAGTACTTC | CATSRGQSGPYEQYF
many | TRBD1 | TRBJ2-7 | TRBV4-2 | TGTGCCAGCAGCCAAACAATAGGGACAGGGGGCTACGAGCAGTACTTC | CASSQTIGTGGYEQYF
few | NA | TRBJ1-4 | TRBV4-1 | TGCGCCAGCAGCCAAGAACGTTCTGGGGAAAAACTGTTTTTT | CASSQERSGEKLFF
NA | NA | TRBJ2-3 | TRBV6-2/TRBV6-3 | TGTGCCAGCACCGACTGGAGGACCCATCGCACAGATACGCAGTATTTT | CASTDWRTHRTDTQYF
NA | NA | TRBJ1-6 | TRBV4-3 | TGCGCCAGCAGCCAAGGGGGGGCCTCAAATTATAATTCACCCCTCCACTTT | CASSQGGASNYNSPLHF
NA | NA | TRBJ2-5 | TRBV20-1 | TGCAGTGCTAAGGGGGGGCTATTGGAGACCCAGTACTTC | CSAKGGLLETQYF
NA | NA | TRBJ2-7 | TRBV20-1 | TGCAGTGCTAGGGCCGGGACGATAGACTACGAGCAGTACTTC | CSARAGTIDYEQYF
few | NA | TRBJ1-1 | TRBV3-1 | TGTGCCAGCAGCCGCGGAGGGTTGGACACTGAAGCTTTCTTT | CASSRGGLDTEAFF
few | NA | TRBJ2-3 | TRBV3-1 | TGTGCCAGCAGCCAAGATGGGGCTTGGGCGAGCACAGATACGCAGTATTTT | CASSQDGAWASTDTQYF
few | TRBD1 | TRBJ1-1 | TRBV2 | TGTGCCACCACGTTCCGGGACAGGGCCCGTGAAGCTTTCTTT | CATTFRDRAREAFF
many | TRBD1 | TRBJ2-7 | TRBV6-5 | TGTGCCAGCAGTTTCACAGGGGTGGGCTACGAGCAGTACTTC | CASSFTGVGYEQYF